This entry lists 6 T cell receptor beta chains sequenced from one sample in a study of shared clonotypes between healthy human individuals. Assay used: immunoSEQ multiplex PCR; TCRdb lists only in-frame clones, some missing. The repertoire has fewer than 850,000 clones, about two thirds of them found once; the top ten carry under 2%. The specimen was memory CD4+ T cells sorted from blood. Subset defined: CD45RA-negative fraction. These receptors all come from a woman aged 25-40 years in good health.

This clone occurred once. This chain connects TRBV28 to TRBJ1-1, with D perhaps TRBD1 (6 bases). The CDR3 totals 14 residues. With 4 bases removed from V and 0 bases from J, the gap between germline ends came to 9 bases. Germline V gene sequence: CDR1 MDHEN, CDR2 SYDVKM. The CDR3 here is CASSYRAMNTEAFF. The CDR3 bases are TGTGCCAGCAGTTACAGGGCCATGAACACTGAAGCTTTCTTT.

The rearrangement uses TRBV29-1 and TRBJ2-1, with 9 nucleotides matching TRBD2. The CDR3 has 13 residues. Per the germline V gene, CDR1 is SQVTM and CDR2 is ANQGSEA. The V segment lost 7 bases and the J segment 4 bases; nucleotides outside the gene matches: 5. Here the CDR3 DNA reads TGCAGCGCCTCGACTAGCGGTTACAATGAGCAGTTCTTC. Protein product: CSASTSGYNEQFF.

A remark on this clone: A much larger clonotype is one base distant, so this may be a read error. The chain couples TRBV27 to TRBJ1-4, with D uncertain. The CDR3 consists of 15 residues. Germline V lookup: CDR1 MNHEY, CDR2 SMNVEV (reference sequence). Trimming left V 5 bases short and J 0 bases short, with 10 bases between. CDR3 DNA sequence: TGTGCCAGCAGTGCACAGTTTGCAACTAATGAAAAACTGTTTTTT. Translating gives CASSAQFATNEKLFF. Full variable domain (rest looked up from reference TRBV27 and TRBJ1-4): EAQVTQNPRYLITVTGKKLTVTCSQNMNHEYMSWYRQDPGLGLRQIYYSMNVEVTDKGDVPEGYKVSRKEKRNFPLILESPSPNQTSLYFCASSAQFATNEKLFFGSGTQLSVL.

The CDR3 is CASSQERGSSYNEQFF. In DNA, the CDR3 is TGCGCCAGCAGCCAAGAGCGCGGCAGCTCCTACAATGAGCAGTTCTTC. The chain employs TRBV4-1 and TRBJ2-1; D gene uncertain. Germline CDR1 MGHRA, CDR2 YSYEKL. The germline V and J ends were trimmed by 0 bases and 0 bases, with 9 bases remaining between them. There are 16 residues in the CDR3.

V usage is TRBV28 and J usage is TRBJ1-1, with 9 bases matching TRBD1. CDR3 length: 15 residues. CDR1 MDHEN and CDR2 SYDVKM come from the germline V gene. J was trimmed by 3 bases and V by 8 bases; bases with no gene match: 10. The DNA of the CDR3 is TGTGCCAGCCCTGGGACAGGGCGGTCGGACACTGAAGCTTTCTTT. This encodes CASPGTGRSDTEAFF.

This chain links TRBV4-1 with TRBJ1-1, with D maybe TRBD1 (5 bases). Germline lookup yields CDR1 MGHRA and CDR2 YSYEKL. CDR3 length: 17 amino acids. The V and J ends lost 3 bases and 0 bases respectively, with 17 bases between them. The CDR3 is CASSHPQVGGMNTEAFF. In DNA, the CDR3 is TGCGCCAGCAGCCACCCACAGGTTGGGGGGATGAACACTGAAGCTTTCTTT.